These 15 T cell receptor beta chains were sequenced from one sample in a study of cytomegalovirus exposure and HLA in healthy donors. Measured with immunoSEQ multiplex PCR; TCRdb has only the in-frame clones, and not every one. The sample lists about 140,000 clones; about 90% were seen once. The specimen sequenced was PBMCs. The receptors originated from a man in his late teens or twenties in good health and CMV-seronegative.

V usage is TRBV10-3 and J usage is TRBJ1-6, with TRBD1 matching 8 bases. V shed 2 bases, J shed 5 bases, and the junction held 2 bases outside the gene matches. Germline V lookup: CDR1 ENHRY, CDR2 SYGVKD. CDR3 length equals 15 residues. CDR3 DNA: TGTGCCATCAGTGAGGGACAGGGACATAATTCACCCCTCCACTTT. It translates to CAISEGQGHNSPLHF.

This chain uses TRBV18 with TRBJ1-2, with unresolved D. Germline V gene lookup returns CDR1 KGHSH and CDR2 LQKENI. The CDR3 is 14 residues long. With 4 bases removed from V and 2 bases from J, the gap between germline ends came to 11 bases. CDR3 in DNA: TGTGCCAGCTCACTCATCCGGGAAAACTATGGCTACACCTTC. It yields the protein CASSLIRENYGYTF.

The J gene is TRBJ2-3, the V gene TRBV30, with D tentatively TRBD2 (6 bases). CDR3 length equals 20 residues. Trimming left V 3 bases short and J 0 bases short, with 28 bases between. CDR1 GTSNPN and CDR2 SVGIG come from the germline V gene (reference sequence). The CDR3: CAWRTTRTIPATLSTDTQYF. In DNA, the CDR3 is TGTGCCTGGAGAACAACTCGGACTATCCCTGCAACCCTTAGCACAGATACGCAGTATTTT.

V usage is TRBV12-1 and J usage is TRBJ1-5; the listed D gene, TRBD1, was not tested against the DNA. TRBV12-1 is deemed a pseudogene. The CDR3 runs to 15 residues. CDR3 region: CASSFAGTGYQPQHF. The CDR3 nucleotides read TGTGCCAGCAGCTTTGCGGGGACAGGGTATCAGCCCCAGCATTTT.

Turning to this clone: The germline gene is not matched at one end of the junction; a read error may be the cause. The genes are TRBV10-3 and TRBJ2-5; 12 bases are shared with TRBD2. This CDR3 spans 12 amino acids. From germline, CDR1 is ENHRY and CDR2 SYGVKD. CDR3 residues: CATQTSGGWYDF. As DNA, the CDR3 is TGTGCCACCCAGACTAGCGGGGGTTGGTATGACTTC.

J is TRBJ1-2 and V is TRBV5-1; D not resolved. V shed 0 bases and J shed 4 bases, with 10 bases lying between them. The length of the CDR3 is 14 residues. Germline V gene lookup returns CDR1 SGHRS and CDR2 YFSETQ. For the CDR3, the DNA is TGCGCCAGCAGCTTGGAGGCGGGTGGCTATGGCTACACCTTC. As protein: CASSLEAGGYGYTF. The entire variable domain, with the rest obtained from reference TRBV5-1 and TRBJ1-2, is as follows: KAGVTQTPRYLIKTRGQQVTLSCSPISGHRSVSWYQQTPGQGLQFLFEYFSETQRNKGNFPGRFSGRQFSNSRSEMNVSTLELGDSALYLCASSLEAGGYGYTFGSGTRLTVV.

In its sample, this clone was seen a few times. V is TRBV5-4 and J is TRBJ1-5, with D perhaps TRBD1 (6 bases). V gave up 4 bases and J gave up 1 base, with 9 bases separating them. The CDR3 has 14 residues. Germline CDR1 and CDR2: SGHNT and YYREEE (reference sequence). CDR3 residues: CASSAGQSNQPQHF. The DNA of the CDR3 is TGTGCCAGCAGCGCCGGACAGAGCAATCAGCCCCAGCATTTT.

This chain links TRBV30 with TRBJ1-4; the D gene is possibly TRBD1 (5 bases). Germline V lookup: CDR1 GTSNPN, CDR2 SVGIG (reference sequence). The CDR3 is 12 amino acids. V dropped 1 base and J dropped 8 bases, with 8 bases sitting between them. The CDR3 is CAWSGEGEKLFF. In nucleotides, the CDR3 is TGTGCCTGGAGTGGGGAGGGGGAAAAACTGTTTTTT.

The gene calls are TRBV4-2 and TRBJ2-7, with D unclear. Trimming left V 0 bases short and J 5 bases short, with 14 bases between. Germline V gene data show CDR1 as LGHNA and CDR2 as YNFKEQ. This CDR3 region has 15 residues. The CDR3 DNA sequence: TGTGCCAGCAGCCAAGATCGACAAGGCTGCCACGAGCAGTACTTC. It is translated as CASSQDRQGCHEQYF.

The chain uses TRBV5-4 and TRBJ2-3; 7 bases are a match to TRBD2. Germline V lookup: CDR1 SGHNT, CDR2 YYREEE (reference sequence). The CDR3 extends over 16 amino acids. Trimming removed 3 bases from V and 0 bases from J; junction bases left unmatched: 7. CDR3 nucleotides: TGTGCCAGCAGCTCGGCGGGAGCATCTAGCACAGATACGCAGTATTTT. Protein: CASSSAGASSTDTQYF.

This chain joins TRBV10-3 and TRBJ2-1, with 10 bases aligning to TRBD1. CDR1 and CDR2 from the germline V gene are ENHRY and SYGVKD. The CDR3 contains 16 residues. With 4 bases clipped from V and 9 bases from J, the junction kept 12 bases outside the gene matches. The CDR3 is CAISALGTGVTSEQFF. The CDR3 DNA reads as TGTGCCATCAGTGCCTTAGGGACAGGGGTAACAAGTGAGCAGTTCTTC.

The CDR3 coding sequence is TGTGCCAGCAGTTGGACAGGGGAAGACAACTATGGCTACACCTTC. Its protein product is CASSWTGEDNYGYTF. This sequence joins TRBV2 and TRBJ1-2; 9 nucleotides agree with TRBD1. The V gene end was trimmed by 5 bases and the J gene end by 2 bases; junction bases not matched to a gene: 6. The CDR3 consists of 15 residues. Germline V gene lookup returns CDR1 SNHLY and CDR2 FYNNEI.

The chain employs TRBV21-1 and TRBJ1-5; the table gives TRBD1 as D, unverified against the DNA. TRBV21-1 is a pseudogene segment. The length of the CDR3 is 16 residues. CDR3 in amino acids: CASSPPPGQSNQPQHF. The CDR3 DNA sequence: TGTGCCAGCAGCCCACCCCCGGGACAAAGCAATCAGCCCCAGCATTTT.

The chain links TRBV7-1 to TRBJ2-2; 9 bases align to TRBD1. TRBV7-1 is identified as an open reading frame with a role that is uncertain. The J segment lost 2 bases and the V segment lost 5 bases, leaving 3 bases of the junction unmatched. This CDR3 has 15 amino acids. CDR3 region: CASSLGQGNTGELFF. CDR3 nucleotide sequence: TGTGCCAGCAGCCTGGGACAGGGAAACACCGGGGAGCTGTTTTTT.

The rearrangement links TRBV14 to TRBJ2-2; D ambiguous. The V and J ends lost 3 bases and 6 bases respectively, with 11 bases between them. Germline CDR1 is SGHDN and CDR2 is FVKESK. The CDR3 is 14 amino acids. The CDR3 here is CASSQWSAAGELFF. The CDR3 DNA reads as TGTGCCAGCAGCCAGTGGTCGGCGGCCGGGGAGCTGTTTTTT.